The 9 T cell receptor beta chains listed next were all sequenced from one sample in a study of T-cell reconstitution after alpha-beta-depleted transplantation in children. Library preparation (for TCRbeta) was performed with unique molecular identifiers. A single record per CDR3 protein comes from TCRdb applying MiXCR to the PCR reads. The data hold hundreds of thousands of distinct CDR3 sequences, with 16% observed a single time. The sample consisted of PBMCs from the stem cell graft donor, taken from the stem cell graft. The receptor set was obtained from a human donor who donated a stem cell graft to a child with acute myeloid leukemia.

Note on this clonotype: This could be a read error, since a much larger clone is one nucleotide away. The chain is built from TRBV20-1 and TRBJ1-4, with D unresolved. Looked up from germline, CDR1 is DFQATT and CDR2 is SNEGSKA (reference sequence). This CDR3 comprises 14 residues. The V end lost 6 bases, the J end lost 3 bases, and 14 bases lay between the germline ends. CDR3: CSASPGQSNEKLFF. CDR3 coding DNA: TGCAGTGCCAGTCCGGGTCAGTCTAATGAAAAACTGTTTTTT.

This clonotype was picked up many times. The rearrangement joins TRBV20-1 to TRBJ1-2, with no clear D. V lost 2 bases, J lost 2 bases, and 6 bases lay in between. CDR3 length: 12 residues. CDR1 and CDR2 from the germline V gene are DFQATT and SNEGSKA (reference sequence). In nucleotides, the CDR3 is TGCAGTGCTAGACTGGCAAACTATGGCTACACCTTC. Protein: CSARLANYGYTF.

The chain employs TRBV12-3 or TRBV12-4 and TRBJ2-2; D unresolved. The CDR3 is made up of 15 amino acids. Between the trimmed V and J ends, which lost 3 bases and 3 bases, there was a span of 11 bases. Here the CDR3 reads CASSFPVPHTGELFF. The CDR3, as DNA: TGTGCCAGCAGTTTCCCGGTTCCACACACCGGGGAGCTGTTTTTT.

The CDR3 DNA sequence: TGTGCCTGGTTAGCGGGTGGGGTGAATGAGCAGTTCTTC. Amino acids: CAWLAGGVNEQFF. V is TRBV30 and J is TRBJ2-1; 7 nucleotides agree with TRBD2. In germline, CDR1 is GTSNPN, CDR2 SVGIG (reference sequence). The ends lost 5 bases at V and 7 bases at J; junction bases unmatched: 8. The CDR3 totals 13 residues.

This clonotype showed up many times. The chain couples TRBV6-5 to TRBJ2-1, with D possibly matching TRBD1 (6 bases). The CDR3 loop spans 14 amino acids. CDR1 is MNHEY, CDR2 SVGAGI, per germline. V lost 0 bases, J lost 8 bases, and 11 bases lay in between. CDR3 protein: CASSYSPQGYEQFF. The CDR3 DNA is TGTGCCAGCAGTTACTCCCCACAGGGATATGAGCAGTTCTTC.

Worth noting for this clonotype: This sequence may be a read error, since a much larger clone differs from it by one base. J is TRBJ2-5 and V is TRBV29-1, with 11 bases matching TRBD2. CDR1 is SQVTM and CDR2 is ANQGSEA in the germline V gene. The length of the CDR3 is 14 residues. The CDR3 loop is CSVPSGGRRETQNF. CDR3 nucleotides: TGCAGCGTGCCTAGCGGGGGGCGGAGAGAGACCCAGAACTTC.

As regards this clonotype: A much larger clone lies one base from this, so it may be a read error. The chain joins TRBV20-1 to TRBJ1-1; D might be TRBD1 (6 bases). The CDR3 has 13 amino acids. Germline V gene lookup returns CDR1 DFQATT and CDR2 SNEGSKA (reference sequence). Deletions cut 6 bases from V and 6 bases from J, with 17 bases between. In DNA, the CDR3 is TGCAGTGCGAGGCTAGGGGGAAGAGCTGAAGCTTTCTTT. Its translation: CSARLGGRAEAFF.

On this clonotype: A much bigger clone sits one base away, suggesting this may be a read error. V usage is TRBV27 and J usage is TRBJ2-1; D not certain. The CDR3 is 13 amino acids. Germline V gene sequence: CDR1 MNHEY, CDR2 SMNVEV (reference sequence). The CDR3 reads CASSPVIYNDQFF. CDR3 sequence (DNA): TGTGCCAGCAGTCCTGTAATCTACAATGACCAGTTCTTC.

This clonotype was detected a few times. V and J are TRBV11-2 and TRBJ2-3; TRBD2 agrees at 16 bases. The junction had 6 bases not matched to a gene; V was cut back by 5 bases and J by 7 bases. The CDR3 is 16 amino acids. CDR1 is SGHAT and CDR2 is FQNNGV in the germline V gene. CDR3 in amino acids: CASSRGLAGGLHTQYF. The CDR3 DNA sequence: TGTGCCAGCAGCCGGGGACTAGCGGGGGGGCTACATACGCAGTATTTT.